This T cell receptor beta chain was obtained from a study of blood T cell repertoires in COVID-19. Assay used: immunoSEQ multiplex PCR; TCRdb lists only in-frame clones, some missing. The sample lists about 190,000 clones; about 88% were seen once. Sequenced sample: PBMCs or T cells enriched from blood (not recorded which). The TCR originated in a woman aged 25 to 39 who had recovered from COVID-19.

CDR3 sequence reads: CASTPGAGGLTQYF. Here the CDR3 DNA reads TGTGCCAGCACCCCCGGGGCGGGAGGACTTACGCAGTATTTT. V is TRBV18 and J is TRBJ2-3, with TRBD2 matching 8 bases. The V gene's germline CDR1 is KGHSH and CDR2 LQKENI. The V and J ends lost 8 bases and 8 bases, in that order; junction bases with no gene match: 12. This CDR3 comprises 14 residues.